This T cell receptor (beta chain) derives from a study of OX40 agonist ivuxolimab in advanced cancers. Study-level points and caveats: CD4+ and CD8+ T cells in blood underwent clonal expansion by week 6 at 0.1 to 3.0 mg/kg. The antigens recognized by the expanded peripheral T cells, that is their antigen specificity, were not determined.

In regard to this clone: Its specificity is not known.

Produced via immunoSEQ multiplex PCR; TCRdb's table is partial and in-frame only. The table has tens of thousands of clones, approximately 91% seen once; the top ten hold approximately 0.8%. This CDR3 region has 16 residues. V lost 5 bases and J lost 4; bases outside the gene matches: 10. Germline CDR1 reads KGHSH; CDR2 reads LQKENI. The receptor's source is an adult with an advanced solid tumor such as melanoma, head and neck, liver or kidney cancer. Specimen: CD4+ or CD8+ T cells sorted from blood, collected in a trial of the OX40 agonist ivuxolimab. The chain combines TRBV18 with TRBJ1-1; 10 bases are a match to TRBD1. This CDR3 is CASSAGTGVIFTEAFF. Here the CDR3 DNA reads TGTGCCAGCTCAGCGGGGACAGGGGTAATCTTCACTGAAGCTTTCTTT.